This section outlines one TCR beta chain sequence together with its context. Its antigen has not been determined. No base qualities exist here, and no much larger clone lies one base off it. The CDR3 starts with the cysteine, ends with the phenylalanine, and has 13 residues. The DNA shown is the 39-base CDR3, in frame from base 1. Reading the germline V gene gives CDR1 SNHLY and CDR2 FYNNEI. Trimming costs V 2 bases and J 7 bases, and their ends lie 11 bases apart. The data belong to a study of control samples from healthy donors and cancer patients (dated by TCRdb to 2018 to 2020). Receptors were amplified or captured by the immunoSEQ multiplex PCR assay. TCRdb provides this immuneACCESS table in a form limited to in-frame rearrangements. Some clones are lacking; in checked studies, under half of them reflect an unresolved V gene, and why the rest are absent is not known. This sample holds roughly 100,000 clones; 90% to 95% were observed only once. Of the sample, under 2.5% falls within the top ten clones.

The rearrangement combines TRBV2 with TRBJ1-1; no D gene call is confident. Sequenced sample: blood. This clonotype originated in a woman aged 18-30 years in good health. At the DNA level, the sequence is TGTGCCAGCAGTGAAACGTTCGGCAATGAAGCTTTCTTT. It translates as CASSETFGNEAFF.